This entry features one T cell receptor (beta chain) sequence. This record comes from a study of blood T cell repertoires in COVID-19. Study-wide context: Sources were T cells, B-cell-depleted T cells, or PBMCs; the material itself was cDNA or gDNA.

The repertoire was sequenced with immunoSEQ multiplex PCR; TCRdb's copy has only in-frame clones and lacks some. The table lists about 300,000 clones, around nine tenths of them singletons. Allocation to cohorts depended on clinical history reported by the participants. The sequenced sample was PBMCs or T cells enriched from blood (not recorded which). The origin of this receptor is a woman aged 45 to 65 who had been exposed to COVID-19.

The CDR3 DNA reads TGTGCCACCAGTGATCGGACAGGCGCTCAGCCCCAGCATTTT. Translated, it gives CATSDRTGAQPQHF. J is TRBJ1-5 and V is TRBV24-1, with 7 positions matching TRBD1. Germline V lookup: CDR1 KGHDR, CDR2 SFDVKD. The junction had 4 bases not matched to a gene; V was cut back by 3 bases and J by 6 bases. The CDR3 has 14 amino acids.